The following is a T cell receptor beta chain sequence with its context. This record belongs to a study of blood T cell repertoires in COVID-19. Residents of about two dozen US areas, aged roughly 18 to 90 years, made up the participants. Which cohort a participant joined came from the clinical history participants gave. Cohort 3 donors counted as recovered after two negative PCRs, clearance, or resolved symptoms. Repertoires were generated with immunoSEQ multiplex PCR, while TCRdb's copy carries only in-frame clones and drops some. This table holds roughly 340,000 clones, approximately 90% found once. V was pared by 5 bases and J by 7 bases, with 12 bases between. CDR3 length: 13 residues. Germline V gives CDR1 LNHDA, CDR2 SQIVND (reference sequence).

V is TRBV19 and J is TRBJ1-5; possibly TRBD1 for D (5 bases). The clonotype comes from a man aged 18 to 29 who had recovered from COVID-19. The specimen was PBMCs or T cells enriched from blood (not recorded which). The CDR3 region is CASSGGERQPQHF. CDR3 nucleotide sequence: TGTGCCAGTAGTGGGGGGGAACGGCAGCCCCAGCATTTT.